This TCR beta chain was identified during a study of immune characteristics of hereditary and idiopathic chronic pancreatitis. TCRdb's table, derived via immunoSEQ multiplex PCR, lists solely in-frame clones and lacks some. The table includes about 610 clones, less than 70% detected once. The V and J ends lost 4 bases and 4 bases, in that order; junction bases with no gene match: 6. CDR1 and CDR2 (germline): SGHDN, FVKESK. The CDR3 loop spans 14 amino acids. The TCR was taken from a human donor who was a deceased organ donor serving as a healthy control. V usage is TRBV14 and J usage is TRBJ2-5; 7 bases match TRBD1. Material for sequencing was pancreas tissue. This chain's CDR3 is CASSRQGWRETQYF. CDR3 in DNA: TGTGCCAGCAGCCGACAGGGATGGCGAGAGACCCAGTACTTC. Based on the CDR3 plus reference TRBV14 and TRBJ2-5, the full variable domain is EAGVTQFPSHSVIEKGQTVTLRCDPISGHDNLYWYRRVMGKEIKFLLHFVKESKQDESGMPNNRFLAERTGGTYSTLKVQPAELEDSGVYFCASSRQGWRETQYFGPGTRLLVL.